This T cell receptor beta chain comes out of a study of T cells expressing NK-cell markers. Study context: Sorted CD3+CD56-NKG2C+, CD3+CD56+NKG2C- and CD3+CD56+NKG2C+ T cells were the source of the TCR beta repertoires.

A remark on this clonotype: Its antigen is not known.

Scientists made TCR beta cDNA using 5'RACE template switching with UMIs. For each CDR3 protein, TCRdb gives one entry from its re-call of the 5' RACE reads, without DNA. In total, the table holds some 460,000 distinct CDR3 sequences. Study conclusions and caveats: Of the CD8+ T cell pool in roughly six donors, roughly 1.0-8% was accounted for by dominant NKG2C+ clonotypes.

The germline CDR1 and CDR2 sequences are MNHNS and SASEGT. This CDR3 has 15 residues. This chain uses TRBV6-1 with TRBJ2-3; TCRdb reports TRBD2, a call that lacks DNA to check it against. The sequencing sample was made of blood T cells: a sorted CD56 or NKG2C T cell subset, CD4+ or CD8+ T cells, or bulk PBMC T cells (not recorded which). This TCR was sampled from a woman between 45 and 60 years old in good health. CDR3 residues: CASSPSGSGSDTQYF.